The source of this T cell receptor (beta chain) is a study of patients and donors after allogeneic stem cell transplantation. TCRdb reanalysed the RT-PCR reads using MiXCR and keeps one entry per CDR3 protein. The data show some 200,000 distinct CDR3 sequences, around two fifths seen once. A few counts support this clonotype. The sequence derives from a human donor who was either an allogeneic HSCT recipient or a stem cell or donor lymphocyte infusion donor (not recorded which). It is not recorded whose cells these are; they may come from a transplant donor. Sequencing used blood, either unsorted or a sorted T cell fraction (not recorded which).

CDR3 amino acids: CSVDPPLVRNTEAFF. The CDR3 coding sequence is TGCAGCGTTGACCCCCCCTTAGTAAGGAACACTGAAGCTTTCTTT. The gene calls are TRBV29-1 and TRBJ1-1; D remains unclear. This CDR3 contains 15 residues. CDR1 is SQVTM, CDR2 ANQGSEA, per germline. Trimming stripped 3 bases from V and 1 base from J, with 15 bases between.